This T cell receptor (beta chain) comes out of a study of T cells in Graves' hyperthyroidism and ophthalmopathy. V shed 5 bases and J 2 bases; nucleotides not matched to a gene: 9. Germline loops: CDR1 SEHNR, CDR2 FQNEAQ (reference sequence). The CDR3 consists of 15 residues. Using RNA transcripts as the source, TCR beta CDR3 regions were amplified. First-round RT-PCR targeting the TCR CDR3 was performed with the HTBI primer set. TCRdb redid the calling of the multiplex PCR reads with MiXCR, one entry per CDR3 protein. The table lists hundreds of thousands of distinct CDR3 sequences, 38% of them singletons. A lack of ophthalmopathy progression within 18 months defined stable Graves' hyperthyroidism. This clonotype was seen only once. With a much larger clone just one base away, this may be a read error.

The genes are TRBV7-9 and TRBJ2-7, with TRBD1 matching 7 bases. The sequenced material came from blood. This clonotype originated in a man younger than 30 with Graves' hyperthyroidism. The CDR3 is CASSQDEGATYEQYF. CDR3 nucleotides: TGTGCCAGCAGCCAAGACGAGGGGGCTACCTACGAGCAGTACTTC.